Listed here are 17 T cell receptor beta chains from one sample, sequenced in a study of blood T cell repertoires in COVID-19. Libraries were prepared by immunoSEQ multiplex PCR; TCRdb keeps only in-frame clonotypes and omits some of them. This table holds fewer than 450,000 clones, under 95% found once. Sequenced sample: peripheral blood. The receptors derive from a woman aged 18-29 years who had recovered from COVID-19.

The sample holds one count of this clone. This chain uses TRBV10-2 with TRBJ1-3; 7 bases are shared with TRBD1. V shed 5 bases, J shed 0 bases, and the junction held 7 bases outside the gene matches. This CDR3 is built from 16 residues. Germline assignment: CDR1 WSHSY and CDR2 SAAADI. The CDR3 reads CASSLTGTYSGNTIYF. The CDR3 nucleotides read TGCGCCAGCAGTCTGACAGGGACGTACTCTGGAAACACCATATATTTT.

The rearrangement links TRBV9 to TRBJ2-3; D ambiguous. There are 13 residues in the CDR3. The germline CDR1 and CDR2 sequences are SGDLS and YYNGEE. Between the trimmed V and J ends, which lost 1 base and 4 bases, there was a span of 7 bases. CDR3 protein: CASSVLEADTQYF. The CDR3 nucleotides read TGTGCCAGCAGCGTACTTGAGGCAGATACGCAGTATTTT.

The rearrangement joins TRBV21-1 to TRBJ2-1; the tabulated D call, TRBD2, remains unverified against the DNA. TRBV21-1 is listed as a pseudogene. The CDR3 runs 17 residues. The CDR3 DNA is TGTGCCAGCAGCTCGTTCACCGGGACTAGAAGTGGGGGTGAGCAGTTCTTC. Translated: CASSSFTGTRSGGEQFF.

This clone has only a few counts. The V gene is TRBV19, the J gene TRBJ1-2; D is unclear. The V end lost 5 bases, the J end lost 2 bases, and 12 bases lay between the germline ends. This CDR3 has 14 amino acids. The germline gives CDR1 LNHDA, CDR2 SQIVND (reference sequence). The CDR3 here is CASSVFDQNYGYTF. CDR3 DNA sequence: TGTGCCAGTAGTGTCTTTGATCAGAACTATGGCTACACCTTC.

The V gene is TRBV7-2, the J gene TRBJ1-1, with D perhaps TRBD1 (5 bases). CDR1 is SGHTA, CDR2 FQGNSA, per germline. CDR3 size: 13 residues. Trimming left V 5 bases short and J 1 base short, with 8 bases between. The DNA for the CDR3 is TGTGCCAGCAGCGGACACCCGAACACTGAAGCTTTCTTT. Protein: CASSGHPNTEAFF. Filled out from reference TRBV7-2 and TRBJ1-1, the complete variable domain reads GAGVSQSPSNKVTEKGKDVELRCDPISGHTALYWYRQSLGQGLEFLIYFQGNSAPDKSGLPSDRFSAERTGGSVSTLTIQRTQQEDSAVYLCASSGHPNTEAFFGQGTRLTVV.

V usage is TRBV4-3 and J usage is TRBJ2-2; D not certain. The CDR3 totals 13 residues. The V end was cut by 2 bases, the J end by 4 bases, with 5 bases between. Germline lookup yields CDR1 LGHNA and CDR2 YSLEER. The CDR3 DNA reads TGCGCCAGCAGCCAAACAATCACCGGGGAGCTGTTTTTT. It encodes CASSQTITGELFF.

In its sample, this clone was seen once. J is TRBJ2-3 and V is TRBV7-9, with 8 bases matching TRBD1. V was pared by 5 bases and J by 2 bases, with 9 bases of the junction left unmatched. This CDR3 is built from 16 residues. Germline lookup yields CDR1 SEHNR and CDR2 FQNEAQ (reference sequence). The CDR3 sequence: CASSDQQGGYTDTQYF. The CDR3 DNA sequence: TGTGCCAGCAGCGACCAACAGGGGGGATACACAGATACGCAGTATTTT.

V gene TRBV24-1 combines with J gene TRBJ2-1; TRBD2 matches 9 bases. CDR1 and CDR2 from the germline V gene are KGHDR and SFDVKD. V lost 2 bases, J lost 2 bases, and 9 bases stayed unmatched. This CDR3 comprises 18 residues. The CDR3 DNA is TGTGCCACCAGTGATTCCGGGGCGGGAGGGCTAACCTACAATGAGCAGTTCTTC. It translates to CATSDSGAGGLTYNEQFF.

This sequence joins TRBV19 and TRBJ2-1; TRBD1 matches at 9 bases. Germline V CDR1 and CDR2: LNHDA, SQIVND (reference sequence). J was trimmed by 8 bases and V by 7 bases; bases with no gene match: 6. The CDR3 totals 13 residues. DNA of the CDR3: TGTGCCAGTAAAGGGACAGGGACATATGAGCAGTTCTTC. It encodes CASKGTGTYEQFF. Based on the CDR3 plus reference TRBV19 and TRBJ2-1, the full variable domain is DGGITQSPKYLFRKEGQNVTLSCEQNLNHDAMYWYRQDPGQGLRLIYYSQIVNDFQKGDIAEGYSVSREKKESFPLTVTSAQKNPTAFYLCASKGTGTYEQFFGPGTRLTVL.

The CDR3 DNA is TGTGCCAGCTCACCATCGACTAGCGGGATCCGCCCAGATACGCAGTATTTT. It encodes CASSPSTSGIRPDTQYF. This chain links TRBV18 with TRBJ2-3; 11 nucleotides line up with TRBD2. V was clipped by 2 bases and J by 4 bases; unmatched bases: 8. The CDR3 is made up of 17 amino acids. Germline CDR1 KGHSH, CDR2 LQKENI.

V is TRBV18 and J is TRBJ2-3, with unresolved D. V was clipped by 3 bases and J by 0 bases, with 19 bases between them. Germline V gene data show CDR1 as KGHSH and CDR2 as LQKENI. The CDR3 is made up of 18 amino acids. CDR3: CASSPRTTLQTSTDTQYF. CDR3 DNA: TGTGCCAGCTCACCGCGCACAACCCTTCAGACAAGCACAGATACGCAGTATTTT.

This clone was observed once. V gene TRBV6-1 combines with J gene TRBJ1-2, with TRBD1 matching over 11 bases. The J segment lost 6 bases and the V segment lost 4 bases, leaving 16 bases of the junction unmatched. Germline assignment: CDR1 MNHNS and CDR2 SASEGT. This CDR3 is 18 amino acids long. Written as DNA, the CDR3 is TGTGCCAGCAGTGCCAAAAATAAATTGGGACAGGGGGGCGATGGCTACACCTTC. Encoded protein: CASSAKNKLGQGGDGYTF.

V is TRBV6-6 and J is TRBJ1-5; D uncertain. The germline V gene has CDR1 MNHNY and CDR2 SVGAGI (reference sequence). With 7 bases removed from V and 6 bases from J, the gap between germline ends came to 19 bases. The CDR3 contains 15 residues. The chain's CDR3 is CASISGGLAIQPQHF. The CDR3 nucleotides read TGTGCCAGCATCTCCGGAGGCTTGGCGATTCAGCCCCAGCATTTT.

This clone was found a few times. This chain uses TRBV29-1 with TRBJ1-4; the D is unclear. The V end lost 5 bases, the J end lost 8 bases, and 9 bases lay between the germline ends. CDR3 length equals 11 residues. Germline V gene lookup returns CDR1 SQVTM and CDR2 ANQGSEA. The CDR3 region has the DNA TGCAGCGTTAGCGTCTCGGAAAAACTGTTTTTT. Amino acid sequence: CSVSVSEKLFF.

The chain employs TRBV6-6 and TRBJ2-7; 8 bases are a match to TRBD1. J lost 4 bases, V lost 6 bases, and 8 bases had no gene match. Germline assignment: CDR1 MNHNY and CDR2 SVGAGI (reference sequence). The CDR3 sequence is 14 residues long. DNA of the CDR3: TGTGCCAGCAGGCCCGACAGGGGATCTTACGAGCAGTACGTC. Translating it yields CASRPDRGSYEQYV.

This chain links TRBV27 with TRBJ2-3; TRBD1 is a possible D gene (5 bases). This CDR3 is built from 14 residues. Germline lookup yields CDR1 MNHEY and CDR2 SMNVEV (reference sequence). V lost 5 bases and J 13 bases, leaving 22 bases between the germline ends. The CDR3 loop is CASSLYAGRAREYF. In nucleotides, the CDR3 is TGTGCCAGCAGTCTATACGCTGGACGGGCCAGGGAGTATTTT.

This clone turned up a few times. The chain employs TRBV9 and TRBJ2-1; D perhaps matches TRBD1 (6 bases). V was cut by 3 bases and J by 1 base, with 14 bases left in between. The CDR3 totals 16 residues. Per germline, CDR1 SGDLS and CDR2 YYNGEE. CDR3 protein: CASSDDRGSSYNEQFF. Written as DNA, the CDR3 is TGTGCCAGCAGCGACGATAGGGGGAGTTCCTACAATGAGCAGTTCTTC. Together with reference TRBV9 and TRBJ2-1, the CDR3 gives the full variable domain: DSGVTQTPKHLITATGQRVTLRCSPRSGDLSVYWYQQSLDQGLQFLIQYYNGEERAKGNILERFSAQQFPDLHSELNLSSLELGDSALYFCASSDDRGSSYNEQFFGPGTRLTVL.